What follows are 9 T cell receptor beta chains derived from one specimen sequenced in a study of T cells in Graves' hyperthyroidism and ophthalmopathy. RNA transcripts were the template for amplifying TCR beta CDR3 regions. With the HTBI primer set, the TCR CDR3 went through a first round of RT-PCR. TCRdb re-analysed the multiplex PCR reads in MiXCR, keeping a single row per CDR3 protein. The sample comprises 300,000 to 500,000 distinct CDR3 sequences, roughly an eighth of which are singletons, and around 27% rests with the top ten. Sequencing was done on a sample of blood. These receptors were collected from a man aged 45-65 years with Graves' ophthalmopathy.

This clonotype was observed at least ten times. This chain joins TRBV6-1 and TRBJ2-7; TRBD2 matches at 8 bases. This CDR3 comprises 13 residues. Unmatched junction bases numbered 3, after V lost 5 bases and J lost 3 bases. Germline V gives CDR1 MNHNS, CDR2 SASEGT. The CDR3 DNA is TGTGCCAGCAGTCAGGGGACTAGCTACGAGCAGTACTTC. Its translation is CASSQGTSYEQYF.

This clonotype occurred many times. V gene TRBV12-3 or TRBV12-4 combines with J gene TRBJ2-3; 10 nucleotides match TRBD2. This CDR3 has 16 residues. The trim removed 1 base at V and 4 bases at J, leaving 5 bases unmatched. CDR3 in DNA: TGTGCCAGCAGTTTAGAGCTAGCGGGAGTGGCAGATACGCAGTATTTT. Protein product: CASSLELAGVADTQYF.

This clonotype was counted ten times or more. The chain is built from TRBV7-8 and TRBJ2-7; possible D gene TRBD2, 6 bases. The CDR3 runs 13 residues. The V and J ends lost 3 bases and 2 bases respectively, with 8 bases between them. Germline V gene lookup returns CDR1 SGHVS and CDR2 FQNEAQ. The CDR3 DNA follows: TGTGCCAGCAGCTTCCCGGGGGCCTACGAGCAGTACTTC. Translating gives CASSFPGAYEQYF.

This rearrangement joins TRBV12-3 or TRBV12-4 to TRBJ2-1, with TRBD2 as a possible D gene (6 bases). The CDR3 loop spans 16 amino acids. Trimming left V 7 bases short and J 1 base short, with 17 bases between. The CDR3 sequence: CASNTLAETSYNEQFF. The CDR3 region has the DNA TGTGCCAGCAACACATTAGCGGAGACATCCTACAATGAGCAGTTCTTC.

J is TRBJ2-7 and V is TRBV13, with 10 nucleotides matching TRBD1. The end of the DNA fits TRBJ2-1 better, so the J call may be wrong. The CDR3 extends over 17 amino acids. Germline loops: CDR1 PRHDT, CDR2 FYEKMQ (reference sequence). CDR3 residues: CASSLEGTGDSTYEQFF. The CDR3 nucleotides are TGTGCCAGCAGCTTAGAGGGGACAGGGGATAGTACCTACGAGCAGTTCTTC.

This clonotype was counted between two and nine times. V and J are TRBV20-1 and TRBJ1-2; D gene ambiguous. The CDR3 length is 12 residues. Trimming shortened V by 3 bases and J by 4 bases, and 9 bases separated the two germline ends. Per the germline V gene, CDR1 is DFQATT and CDR2 is SNEGSKA (reference sequence). CDR3 coding DNA: TGCAGTGCTAGGGACGGTTCCTATGGCTACACCTTC. Translation gives CSARDGSYGYTF.

In this sample, this clonotype turned up many times. This chain links TRBV5-1 with TRBJ2-3, with TRBD2 matching 15 bases. This CDR3 region has 18 residues. J gave up 5 bases and V 2 bases, and 9 bases lay outside the gene matches. Germline V gene lookup returns CDR1 SGHRS and CDR2 YFSETQ. The CDR3 DNA sequence: TGCGCCAGCAGCTTCGCGGTTCGGGGACTAGCGGGAGGAGATACGCAGTATTTT. Translated, it gives CASSFAVRGLAGGDTQYF. The full variable domain, completed using reference TRBV5-1 and TRBJ2-3, is KAGVTQTPRYLIKTRGQQVTLSCSPISGHRSVSWYQQTPGQGLQFLFEYFSETQRNKGNFPGRFSGRQFSNSRSEMNVSTLELGDSALYLCASSFAVRGLAGGDTQYFGPGTRLTVL.

This clonotype was observed many times. V and J are TRBV2 and TRBJ2-5; D may be TRBD2 (5 bases). The CDR3 has 15 amino acids. Looked up from germline, CDR1 is SNHLY and CDR2 is FYNNEI. V lost 7 bases, J lost 4 bases, and 19 bases lay in between. CDR3 residues: CASTRGLGLSETQYF. As DNA, the CDR3 is TGTGCCAGCACCCGGGGTCTTGGTTTGTCAGAGACCCAGTACTTC.

This clonotype was detected many times. The chain joins TRBV30 to TRBJ2-1; 9 bases align to TRBD2. The CDR3 loop spans 18 amino acids. J lost 3 bases, V lost 0 bases, and 12 bases had no gene match. Germline V gene data show CDR1 as GTSNPN and CDR2 as SVGIG (reference sequence). The CDR3 loop is CAWSVVDPRAGGYNEQFF. As DNA, the CDR3 is TGTGCCTGGAGTGTAGTCGATCCCCGAGCGGGAGGCTACAATGAGCAGTTCTTC.